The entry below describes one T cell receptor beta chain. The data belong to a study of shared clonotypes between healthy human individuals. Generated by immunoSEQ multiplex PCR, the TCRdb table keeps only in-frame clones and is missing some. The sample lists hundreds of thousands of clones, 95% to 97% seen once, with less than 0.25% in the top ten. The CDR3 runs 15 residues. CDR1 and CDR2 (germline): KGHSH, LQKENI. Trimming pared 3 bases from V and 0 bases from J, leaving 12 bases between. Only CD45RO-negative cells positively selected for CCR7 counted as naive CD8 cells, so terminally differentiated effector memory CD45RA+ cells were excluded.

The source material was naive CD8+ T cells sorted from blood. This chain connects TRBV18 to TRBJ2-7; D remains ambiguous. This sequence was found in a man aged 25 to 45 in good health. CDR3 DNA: TGTGCCAGCTCACCTAGTGCAGTGACCTCCTACGAGCAGTACTTC. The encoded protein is CASSPSAVTSYEQYF.